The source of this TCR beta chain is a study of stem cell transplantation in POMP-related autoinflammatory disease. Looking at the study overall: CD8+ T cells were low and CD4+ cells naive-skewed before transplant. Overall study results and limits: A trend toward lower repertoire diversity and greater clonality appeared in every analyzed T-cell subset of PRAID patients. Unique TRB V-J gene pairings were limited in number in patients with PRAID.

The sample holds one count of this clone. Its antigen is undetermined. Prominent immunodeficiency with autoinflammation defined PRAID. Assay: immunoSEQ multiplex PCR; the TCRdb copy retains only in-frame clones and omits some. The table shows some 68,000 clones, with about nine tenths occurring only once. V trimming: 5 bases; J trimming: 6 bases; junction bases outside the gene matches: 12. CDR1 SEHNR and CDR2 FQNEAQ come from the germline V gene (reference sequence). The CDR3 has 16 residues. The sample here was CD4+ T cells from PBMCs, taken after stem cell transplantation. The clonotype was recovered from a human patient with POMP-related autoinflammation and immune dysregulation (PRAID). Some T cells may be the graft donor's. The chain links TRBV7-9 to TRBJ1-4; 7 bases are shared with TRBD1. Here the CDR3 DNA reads TGTGCCAGCAGCAAAAGCCCCAGGGGGATGGATGAAAAACTGTTTTTT. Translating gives CASSKSPRGMDEKLFF.